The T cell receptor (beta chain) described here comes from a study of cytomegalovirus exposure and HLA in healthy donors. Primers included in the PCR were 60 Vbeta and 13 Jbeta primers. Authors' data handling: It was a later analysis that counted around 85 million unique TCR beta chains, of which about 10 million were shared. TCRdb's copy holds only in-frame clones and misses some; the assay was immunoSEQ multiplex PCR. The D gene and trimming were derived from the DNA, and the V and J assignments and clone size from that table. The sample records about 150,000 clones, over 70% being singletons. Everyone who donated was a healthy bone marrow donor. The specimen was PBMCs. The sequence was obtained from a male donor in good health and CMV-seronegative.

CDR3 DNA sequence: TGTGCCAGTACCACGGGACAGGGGCCCAACTATGGCTACACCTTC. Translated, it gives CASTTGQGPNYGYTF. The chain combines TRBV19 with TRBJ1-2, with TRBD1 identical over 10 bases. Germline V CDR1 and CDR2: LNHDA, SQIVND (reference sequence). The CDR3 runs 15 residues. The trim removed 7 bases at V and 2 bases at J, leaving 7 bases unmatched.